The T cell receptor beta chain described here comes from a study of cytomegalovirus exposure and HLA in healthy donors. Study findings and constraints: It emerged from a later analysis that several of the most significant clusters appeared to be linked to common viral pathogens. In terms of immune exposure information, only CMV serostatus was available. In a later analysis, a genetic analysis reported fewer productive-TCR N-insertions in an Asian-associated ancestry cluster than the cohort average. Most TCR sequences were rare, but some public TCRs occurred in many donors.

The germline V gene encodes CDR1 SGHRS and CDR2 YFSETQ. After removal of 5 bases from V and 1 base from J, the junction contained 6 bases not matched to a gene. This CDR3 comprises 14 residues. This clone was seen only once. Its antigen is currently unknown. Amplification used 60 Vbeta primers and 13 Jbeta primers. Measured with immunoSEQ multiplex PCR; TCRdb has only the in-frame clones, and not every one. The table has roughly 200,000 clones, around three quarters seen once. This receptor was identified in a young woman in good health and CMV-seropositive. The rearrangement links TRBV5-1 to TRBJ2-7; 7 nucleotides align to TRBD2. Sequenced material: PBMCs. The CDR3 DNA reads TGCGCCAGCAGGTCGATTAGCGGGTCCTACGAGCAGTACTTC. Protein product: CASRSISGSYEQYF.